The T cell receptor (beta chain) under discussion was sequenced for a study of T cell responses to AZD1222 COVID-19 vaccine. Profiling relied on immunoSEQ multiplex PCR, and the TCRdb table lists in-frame clones only, not all of them. The sample carries around 100,000 clones, around nine tenths recorded once. CDR1 is SGHKS and CDR2 is YYEKEE in the germline V gene (reference sequence). V lost 3 bases to trimming and J lost 0 bases, with 9 bases between them. There are 14 residues in the CDR3. This chain connects TRBV5-5 to TRBJ1-1; D unclear. The source was peripheral blood, collected on day 0 of AZD1222 vaccination. The TCR was taken from an adult in good health. CDR3 bases: TGTGCCAGCAGCTGGGTTTTGGTGAACACTGAAGCTTTCTTT. Translation gives CASSWVLVNTEAFF. Using reference TRBV5-5 and TRBJ1-1 for the parts outside the CDR3, the full variable domain is DAGVTQSPTHLIKTRGQQVTLRCSPISGHKSVSWYQQVLGQGPQFIFQYYEKEERGRGNFPDRFSARQFPNYSSELNVNALLLGDSALYLCASSWVLVNTEAFFGQGTRLTVV.